This passage covers 5 T cell receptor beta chains from one sample sequenced in a study of blood T cell repertoires in COVID-19. Measured with immunoSEQ multiplex PCR; TCRdb has only the in-frame clones, and not every one. This table has over 80,000 clones, 88% appearing once. Sample: peripheral blood. These receptors were obtained from a man in his sixties or seventies with acute or convalescent COVID-19.

The rearrangement joins TRBV5-4 to TRBJ2-3; D is uncertain. CDR1 and CDR2 from the germline V gene are SGHNT and YYREEE (reference sequence). The CDR3 consists of 16 residues. V shed 0 bases and J shed 0 bases, with 11 bases lying between them. The CDR3, as DNA: TGTGCCAGCAGCTTGGGAGGCCCAGCTAGCACAGATACGCAGTATTTT. This sequence encodes CASSLGGPASTDTQYF.

This clone was observed a single time. J is TRBJ2-7 and V is TRBV9, with D possibly matching TRBD2 (6 bases). The CDR3 length is 14 residues. Between the trimmed V and J ends, which lost 3 bases and 5 bases, there was a span of 15 bases. The germline V gene encodes CDR1 SGDLS and CDR2 YYNGEE. This CDR3 is CASSAGLMENEQYF. In DNA, the CDR3 is TGTGCCAGCAGCGCAGGACTAATGGAGAACGAGCAGTACTTC.

This sequence joins TRBV6-5 and TRBJ1-6; maybe TRBD1 (5 bases). CDR1 is MNHEY, CDR2 SVGAGI, per germline. The CDR3 runs to 14 residues. Trimming removed 6 bases from V and 3 bases from J, with 9 bases in between. CDR3 DNA: TGTGCCAGCAGAAAGACAGACTATAATTCACCCCTCCACTTT. Protein product: CASRKTDYNSPLHF.

The CDR3, as DNA: TGTGCCAGCAGCCAAGATTGGGGCCGGCAGGTCCCTGGGGCCAACGTCCTGACTTTC. It translates to CASSQDWGRQVPGANVLTF. V usage is TRBV3-1 (or the pseudogene TRBV3-2) and J usage is TRBJ2-6, with D perhaps TRBD1 (5 bases). This CDR3 has 19 residues. Looked up from germline, CDR1 is LGHDT and CDR2 is YNNKEL (reference sequence). Trimming took 0 bases from V and 2 from J, leaving 17 bases between them.

The V and J genes are TRBV3-1 (or the pseudogene TRBV3-2) and TRBJ1-1, with 7 positions matching TRBD1. The CDR3 length is 12 residues. Germline CDR1 LGHDT, CDR2 YNNKEL (reference sequence). Trimming removed 5 bases from V and 11 bases from J; junction bases left unmatched: 8. The CDR3 bases are TGTGCCAGCAGCTCAACAGGGGCAGAGGCTTTCTTT. This sequence encodes CASSSTGAEAFF.